The clone carrying this T cell receptor beta chain was counted a few times. The target antigen is unknown. In the PCR, 60 Vbeta and 13 Jbeta primers were used. Assay used: immunoSEQ multiplex PCR; TCRdb lists only in-frame clones, some missing. The data contain about 140,000 clones, just under 85% of them seen just once; the ten biggest clones take up 1.4%. Donors sampled were nominally healthy, though unrecorded immune exposures were likely. The sample belongs to a study of cytomegalovirus exposure and HLA in healthy donors. The V and J ends lost 7 bases and 3 bases respectively, with 18 bases between them. The CDR3 has 16 amino acids. From germline, CDR1 is MDHEN and CDR2 SYDVKM. Study results and limitations: With further analysis later on, most CMV-associated TCR beta chains appeared HLA-restricted. Presence/absence analyses treated sequencing depth as roughly uniform across donors. The HLA-A and HLA-B alleles of most subjects were reportedly predicted accurately from TCR beta sequences.

The sample was PBMCs. The clonotype was recovered from a man aged 30 to 45 in good health and CMV-seropositive. The genes are TRBV28 and TRBJ1-4; TRBD1 is a possible D gene (6 bases). CDR3: CASNLGGYGANEKLFF. Written as DNA, the CDR3 is TGTGCCAGCAACCTAGGGGGATACGGTGCTAATGAAAAACTGTTTTTT.